The 10 T cell receptor beta chains below were found in one sample sequenced in a study of blood T cell repertoires in COVID-19. The table came from immunoSEQ multiplex PCR; TCRdb's copy has only in-frame clones and leaves some out. The sample yields under 250,000 clones, around 83% seen once. Material for sequencing was peripheral blood. All receptors derive from a man younger than 45 who had recovered from COVID-19.

The chain uses TRBV19 and TRBJ2-7, with D possibly TRBD1 on 5 matching bases. From germline, CDR1 is LNHDA and CDR2 SQIVND (reference sequence). Trimming removed 10 bases at V and 5 bases at J, with 12 bases between. The CDR3 is 11 amino acids. The CDR3 sequence: CATRQGHEQYF. CDR3 DNA: TGTGCCACCAGGCAGGGCCACGAGCAGTACTTC.

This chain uses TRBV19 with TRBJ1-5; 9 nucleotides align to TRBD1. V lost 3 bases and J lost 5; bases outside the gene matches: 5. Germline V CDR1 and CDR2: LNHDA, SQIVND (reference sequence). The CDR3 sequence is 15 residues long. The CDR3 reads CASSMGQGVHQPQHF. The DNA of the CDR3 is TGTGCCAGTAGTATGGGACAGGGAGTACATCAGCCCCAGCATTTT.

This clone was seen a few times. This chain's CDR3 is CASSFGTSDEQYV. The CDR3 region has the DNA TGTGCCAGCAGCTTCGGGACATCGGACGAGCAGTACGTC. The J gene is TRBJ2-7, the V gene TRBV7-2, with D possibly matching TRBD1 (6 bases). The CDR3 is made up of 13 amino acids. V was cut by 3 bases and J by 5 bases, with 11 bases left in between. CDR1 and CDR2 from the germline V gene are SGHTA and FQGNSA.

J is TRBJ2-2 and V is TRBV20-1; D unclear. V was clipped by 3 bases and J by 0 bases, with 5 bases between them. The CDR3 contains 13 residues. The germline gives CDR1 DFQATT, CDR2 SNEGSKA (reference sequence). CDR3 sequence reads: CSASAANTGELFF. CDR3 sequence (DNA): TGCAGTGCTAGTGCCGCGAACACCGGGGAGCTGTTTTTT.

J is TRBJ2-1 and V is TRBV6-5, with TRBD2 identical over 8 bases. With V trimmed by 7 bases and J by 8 bases, 13 bases remained unmatched. Germline V gene data show CDR1 as MNHEY and CDR2 as SVGAGI. There are 15 residues in the CDR3. The CDR3 DNA follows: TGTGCCAGCACTCATGGTAGCGGGGCCTCGGATGAGCAGTTCTTC. As protein: CASTHGSGASDEQFF.

In this sample, this clone turned up once. The chain combines TRBV7-6 with TRBJ1-1, with TRBD1 as a possible D gene (5 bases). From germline, CDR1 is SGHVS and CDR2 FNYEAQ. With 2 bases removed from V and 5 bases from J, the gap between germline ends came to 9 bases. The CDR3 sequence is 13 residues long. CDR3: CASSLNGGTEAFF. The CDR3 nucleotides read TGTGCCAGCAGCTTAAACGGGGGTACTGAAGCTTTCTTT.

The chain is built from TRBV11-2 and TRBJ2-3, with D maybe TRBD1 (7 bases). V was shortened by 5 bases and J by 2 bases, with 23 bases between the two germline ends. Germline V CDR1 and CDR2: SGHAT, FQNNGV. The CDR3 extends over 18 amino acids. The CDR3 spells CASSTLRGDRGFTDTQYF. CDR3 in DNA: TGTGCCAGCAGCACCCTGAGGGGGGACAGAGGCTTCACAGATACGCAGTATTTT.

The chain carries TRBV19 and TRBJ2-3, with TRBD2 identical over 14 bases. The CDR3 contains 14 residues. Germline lookup yields CDR1 LNHDA and CDR2 SQIVND (reference sequence). J gave up 5 bases and V 10 bases, and 5 bases lay outside the gene matches. CDR3 sequence: CATEGTSGGDTQYF. The CDR3 nucleotides are TGTGCCACCGAAGGGACTAGCGGGGGAGATACGCAGTATTTT.

This sequence joins TRBV11-2 and TRBJ1-4; 8 nucleotides agree with TRBD1. V lost 4 bases to trimming and J lost 7 bases; unmatched junction nucleotides: 5. The CDR3 sequence is 14 residues long. Germline V gene sequence: CDR1 SGHAT, CDR2 FQNNGV. The DNA of the CDR3 is TGTGCCAGCAGCTCGACAGGGGCCCTTGAAAAACTGTTTTTT. Translation gives CASSSTGALEKLFF.

The chain joins TRBV7-2 to TRBJ1-2; weak D call: TRBD1 (6 bases). CDR1 and CDR2 (germline): SGHTA, FQGNSA. CDR3 length equals 14 residues. The V end was cut by 5 bases, the J end by 8 bases, with 18 bases between. The CDR3 protein is CASSQYAGVRGYTF. In DNA form, the CDR3 reads TGTGCCAGCAGCCAATATGCAGGGGTTCGGGGCTACACCTTC.